The 15 T cell receptor beta chains reported below all come from one sample, sequenced in a study of PD-1 blockade in classical Hodgkin lymphoma. This sample's time point: cycle 4 day 1 (C4D1), after less than seven weeks of nivolumab. Every single patient, without exception, relapsed after autologous stem cell transplantation, and brentuximab vedotin exposure varied. Investigators obtained CD8+ T cells from thawed PBMCs by magnetic negative selection. The table came from immunoSEQ multiplex PCR; TCRdb's copy has only in-frame clones and leaves some out. The sample holds roughly 12,000 clones, about 85% seen once. Sequencing used CD8+ T cells from blood, obtained before the fourth cycle of nivolumab. These receptors came from a human donor with classical Hodgkin lymphoma. The donor label of this sample is uncertain.

The CDR3 spells CASSFPPSGTTYEQYF. The DNA for the CDR3 is TGTGCCAGCAGTTTCCCCCCCAGCGGGACGACCTACGAGCAGTACTTC. The V gene is TRBV28, the J gene TRBJ2-7, with 7 bases aligning to TRBD2. The CDR3 covers 16 residues. J lost 2 bases, V lost 3 bases, and 10 bases had no gene match. Germline V gene lookup returns CDR1 MDHEN and CDR2 SYDVKM.

The chain has TRBV19 and TRBJ1-1; D uncertain. Per the germline V gene, CDR1 is LNHDA and CDR2 is SQIVND (reference sequence). CDR3 length equals 14 residues. Trimming took off 3 bases at V and 3 bases at J, with 11 bases between the two ends. CDR3 residues: CASSIGSLDTEAFF. CDR3 nucleotides: TGTGCCAGTAGTATTGGTTCGTTGGACACTGAAGCTTTCTTT.

The V call is TRBV28, the J call TRBJ1-1, with D hard to call. Germline values: CDR1 MDHEN, CDR2 SYDVKM. CDR3 length: 14 amino acids. V lost 6 bases and J 3 bases, leaving 14 bases between the germline ends. CDR3 coding DNA: TGTGCCAGCAGGGCCGACGGACCCTACACTGAAGCTTTCTTT. This encodes CASRADGPYTEAFF.

This sequence joins TRBV7-9 and TRBJ2-1; 11 bases fit TRBD2. The ends lost 1 base at V and 9 bases at J; junction bases unmatched: 8. This CDR3 is built from 16 residues. Germline V lookup: CDR1 SEHNR, CDR2 FQNEAQ (reference sequence). CDR3 protein: CASSLGTASGRSEQFF. CDR3 DNA sequence: TGTGCCAGCAGCTTAGGGACGGCTAGCGGGAGGAGTGAGCAGTTCTTC.

This chain links TRBV4-1 with TRBJ2-3, with 7 nucleotides matching TRBD2. CDR3 length: 18 residues. CDR1 is MGHRA, CDR2 YSYEKL, per germline. V shed 0 bases, J shed 0 bases, and the junction held 9 bases outside the gene matches. CDR3 sequence (DNA): TGCGCCAGCAGCCAAGAAACTAGCGCAAGGCCTAGCACAGATACGCAGTATTTT. This sequence encodes CASSQETSARPSTDTQYF.

V and J are TRBV28 and TRBJ1-5, with D possibly being TRBD1 (6 bases). Germline-derived CDR1 and CDR2 are MDHEN and SYDVKM. The germline V and J ends were trimmed by 4 bases and 0 bases, with 25 bases remaining between them. The CDR3 totals 20 residues. CDR3 nucleotides: TGTGCCAGCAGTTCACCCGATTCGACGGAGTACAGGGTTAGCAATCAGCCCCAGCATTTT. Translation: CASSSPDSTEYRVSNQPQHF.

This chain links TRBV7-9 with TRBJ1-1; TRBD1 agrees at 7 bases. The CDR3 is 16 residues long. Germline assignment: CDR1 SEHNR and CDR2 FQNEAQ (reference sequence). Trimming took 2 bases from V and 7 from J; bases not matched to a gene: 13. The CDR3 nucleotides read TGTGCCAGCAGCTTAACCGAAAACAGGGGTTATAGTGAAGCTTTCTTT. This gives the protein CASSLTENRGYSEAFF.

This clone was counted a few times. The chain combines TRBV13 with TRBJ1-4; a possible D gene is TRBD1 (5 bases). V was clipped by 4 bases and J by 6 bases, with 12 bases between them. The length of the CDR3 is 14 residues. Germline V gene sequence: CDR1 PRHDT, CDR2 FYEKMQ (reference sequence). The CDR3 nucleotides read TGTGCCAGCAGCTCCAACAGGAATGATGAAAAACTGTTTTTT. Translating it yields CASSSNRNDEKLFF.

This chain joins TRBV29-1 and TRBJ1-2, with TRBD1 matching 7 bases. The CDR3 sequence is 14 residues long. The junction had 8 bases not matched to a gene; V was cut back by 4 bases and J by 3 bases. Germline V gives CDR1 SQVTM, CDR2 ANQGSEA. The CDR3 sequence is CSVVTFQGDYGYTF. In nucleotides, the CDR3 is TGCAGCGTTGTTACGTTCCAGGGGGACTATGGCTACACCTTC.

This rearrangement joins TRBV11-1 to TRBJ2-3; tentative D call: TRBD1 (7 bases). The CDR3 totals 14 residues. Germline values: CDR1 SGHAT, CDR2 FQDESV (reference sequence). V dropped 0 bases and J dropped 4 bases, with 8 bases sitting between them. The DNA of the CDR3 is TGTGCCAGCAGCTTAGCCAGGGGGGCAGATACGCAGTATTTT. This encodes CASSLARGADTQYF.

The V gene is TRBV28, the J gene TRBJ2-7; 13 nucleotides align to TRBD2. Looked up from germline, CDR1 is MDHEN and CDR2 is SYDVKM. V lost 6 bases, J lost 2 bases, and 7 bases stayed unmatched. The CDR3 consists of 16 residues. CDR3 loop: CASSSGTSGDPYEQYF. The DNA of the CDR3 is TGTGCCAGCAGCTCCGGGACTAGCGGGGACCCCTACGAGCAGTACTTC.

The chain has TRBV7-9 and TRBJ2-1; 13 bases agree with TRBD2. CDR1 and CDR2 from the germline V gene are SEHNR and FQNEAQ (reference sequence). The CDR3 runs 18 residues. The V and J ends lost 1 base and 2 bases, in that order; junction bases with no gene match: 5. The CDR3 coding sequence is TGTGCCAGCAGCTTAGGGACTAGCGGGAGTTGGACCTACAATGAGCAGTTCTTC. It codes for CASSLGTSGSWTYNEQFF.

The CDR3, as DNA: TGTGCCAGCAACCAGGGGGCGTTTGAAAAACTGTTTTTT. It specifies CASNQGAFEKLFF. The chain couples TRBV7-9 to TRBJ1-4, with TRBD1 matching over 8 bases. Germline values: CDR1 SEHNR, CDR2 FQNEAQ (reference sequence). This CDR3 spans 13 amino acids. V was clipped by 7 bases and J by 7 bases; unmatched bases: 5.

V usage is TRBV7-9 and J usage is TRBJ1-2, with a tentative D call TRBD1 (6 bases). Trimming took off 1 base at V and 5 bases at J, with 11 bases between the two ends. The CDR3 sequence is 14 residues long. Germline loops: CDR1 SEHNR, CDR2 FQNEAQ (reference sequence). In nucleotides, the CDR3 is TGTGCCAGCAGCTTAGATTATCAGGGGTATGGCTACACCTTC. Its translation is CASSLDYQGYGYTF.

The chain employs TRBV25-1 and TRBJ2-5, with D unresolved. Germline CDR1 reads MGHDK; CDR2 reads SYGVNS. Between the trimmed V and J ends, which lost 1 base and 1 base, there was a span of 13 bases. This CDR3 is 16 amino acids long. The CDR3 sequence is CASSESSQLFQETQYF. For the CDR3, the DNA is TGTGCCAGCAGTGAATCCAGCCAGCTTTTCCAAGAGACCCAGTACTTC.